This TCR beta chain was documented in a study of T cell changes during pregnancy in multiple sclerosis. The V gene's germline CDR1 is GTSNPN and CDR2 SVGIG (reference sequence). CDR3 length equals 13 residues. Germline trimming cut 4 bases from V and 4 bases from J; bases unmatched to any gene: 4. Sequencing was performed with immunoSEQ multiplex PCR; in TCRdb, only in-frame clones are kept and a portion is missing. The data contain 50,000 or so clones, around 95% of them singletons. The genes are TRBV30 and TRBJ2-1; 7 bases match TRBD2. The material sequenced was CD8+ T cells from peripheral blood mononuclear cells, taken in the first trimester of pregnancy. The sequence derives from a female donor with multiple sclerosis, enrolled in a pregnancy study. The CDR3, as DNA: TGTGCCTGGACTAGCGGCTTTTACAATGAGCAGTTCTTC. Translated, it gives CAWTSGFYNEQFF.